A selection of T cell receptor beta chains follows, all from one sample in a study of CD8 T cells in Susac syndrome. TCRdb re-called the immunoSEQ multiplex PCR reads through MiXCR, storing one row per CDR3 protein. The table has more than 250,000 distinct CDR3 sequences, roughly nine tenths seen once. The sample was CD4+ T cells from PBMCs. These receptors all stem from a human donor with multiple sclerosis. CDR3s include the opening cysteine and the closing phenylalanine or tryptophan. The D gene is left open where the match is weak. Clone size is not always given. Where it is, it says once, few, many or a class for expanded clones.

D	size	V	J	CDR3	DNA
TRBD2	NA	TRBV5-1	TRBJ2-3	CASSRTSGGDTQYF	TGCGCCAGCAGCCGGACTAGTGGAGGGGATACGCAGTATTTT
NA	NA	TRBV25-1	TRBJ2-7	CASSEPGEQVYEQYF	TGTGCCAGCAGTGAACCCGGGGAGCAAGTCTACGAGCAGTACTTC
TRBD2	NA	TRBV7-8	TRBJ2-7	CAGSNRRLAGLYEQYF	TGTGCCGGCAGCAATCGGCGCCTAGCGGGACTCTACGAGCAGTACTTC
NA	NA	TRBV20-1	TRBJ2-6	CSANSRDFGSGANVLTF	TGCAGTGCCAACAGCCGGGACTTTGGCTCTGGGGCCAACGTCCTGACTTTC
NA	NA	TRBV29-1	TRBJ1-2	CSVEESVYGYTF	TGCAGCGTTGAAGAATCCGTCTATGGCTACACCTTC
NA	NA	TRBV7-2	TRBJ1-1	CASSFNGREHGAFF	TGTGCCAGCAGCTTTAACGGGCGGGAACATGGAGCTTTCTTT
NA	NA	TRBV9	TRBJ1-5	CASGREYNQPQHF	TGTGCCAGCGGCAGGGAGTATAATCAGCCCCAGCATTTT
TRBD2	NA	TRBV5-1	TRBJ2-1	CASSLVSGPSYNEQFF	TGCGCCAGCAGCTTGGTTAGCGGGCCCTCCTACAATGAGCAGTTCTTC
TRBD2	once	TRBV28	TRBJ2-1	CASSPGLAGARQFF	TGTGCCAGCAGCCCCGGACTAGCGGGAGCTCGGCAGTTCTTC
NA	NA	TRBV2	TRBJ2-7	CASRVRGINYEQYF	TGTGCCAGCAGGGTCAGAGGGATAAACTACGAGCAGTACTTC
NA	NA	TRBV12-3/TRBV12-4	TRBJ2-5	CASSPIAVTETQYF	TGTGCCAGCAGCCCCATAGCGGTAACGGAGACCCAGTACTTC
NA	NA	TRBV5-6	TRBJ1-2	CASTTQGYGYTF	TGTGCCAGCACTACGCAGGGATATGGCTACACCTTC
NA	NA	TRBV20-1	TRBJ2-1	CSANRNNEQFF	TGCAGTGCCAACCGAAACAATGAGCAGTTCTTC
NA	NA	TRBV10-2	TRBJ2-6	CASSVGSGANVLTF	TGCGCCAGCAGTGTAGGGTCTGGGGCCAACGTCCTGACTTTC
NA	NA	TRBV18	TRBJ2-7	CASSPSGRSEQYF	TGTGCCAGCTCACCGTCAGGGAGAAGCGAGCAGTACTTC
TRBD1	NA	TRBV25-1	TRBJ2-2	CASSDDRGTGELFF	TGTGCCAGCAGTGATGACAGGGGGACCGGGGAGCTGTTTTTT
TRBD2	NA	TRBV29-1	TRBJ2-3	CSVGGLAGGHTDTQYF	TGCAGCGTTGGCGGACTAGCGGGGGGGCACACAGATACGCAGTATTTT
NA	NA	TRBV11-2	TRBJ2-5	CASSLVTGPTQYF	TGTGCCAGCAGCTTAGTAACCGGACCGACCCAGTACTTC
TRBD1	NA	TRBV20-1	TRBJ1-4	CSARVPGQGAINEKLFF	TGCAGTGCCAGAGTCCCGGGACAGGGGGCGATAAATGAAAAACTGTTTTTT
NA	few	TRBV3-1	TRBJ1-4	CASGRSNEKLFF	TGTGCCAGCGGACGGTCTAATGAAAAACTGTTTTTT
TRBD2	NA	TRBV12-3/TRBV12-4	TRBJ2-1	CASSRPRGGRAVNEQFF	TGTGCCAGCAGCCGCCCCCGGGGCGGGAGGGCAGTAAATGAGCAGTTCTTC
NA	once	TRBV27	TRBJ1-1	CASSSRTRLNTEAFF	TGTGCCAGCAGTTCCCGGACGAGATTGAACACTGAAGCTTTCTTT
NA	NA	TRBV23-1	TRBJ2-5	CASSQSGLSETQYF	TGCGCCAGCAGTCAATCAGGACTTTCAGAGACCCAGTACTTC
NA	NA	TRBV7-9	TRBJ2-1	CASHLLYYNEQFF	TGTGCCAGCCACCTCCTATACTACAATGAGCAGTTCTTC
NA	NA	TRBV5-1	TRBJ1-1	CASSLAVGVDTEAFF	TGCGCCAGCAGCTTGGCGGTCGGGGTGGACACTGAAGCTTTCTTT
TRBD2	once	TRBV20-1	TRBJ2-3	CSAHRLAGTDTQYF	TGCAGTGCTCATAGACTAGCGGGGACAGATACGCAGTATTTT
NA	once	TRBV5-4	TRBJ2-1	CASSRRLGDYEQFF	TGTGCCAGCAGCCGAAGACTAGGCGACTATGAGCAGTTCTTC
TRBD2	few	TRBV20-1	TRBJ2-3	CSANSGRGDTQYF	TGTAGTGCTAATAGCGGGAGGGGAGATACGCAGTATTTT
NA	NA	TRBV5-1	TRBJ1-2	CASSLEIGYNYGYTF	TGCGCCAGCAGCTTGGAAATAGGCTATAACTATGGCTACACCTTC
NA	once	TRBV5-1	TRBJ1-1	CASSLKEGRTEAFF	TGCGCCAGCAGCTTAAAAGAAGGGCGCACTGAAGCTTTCTTT
TRBD1	NA	TRBV6-2/TRBV6-3	TRBJ2-2	CASTLRGTGELFF	TGTGCCAGCACCCTCAGGGGGACCGGGGAGCTGTTTTTT
NA	NA	TRBV7-2	TRBJ2-1	CASSLGSRSNEQFF	TGTGCCAGCAGCTTAGGGAGTCGGTCGAATGAGCAGTTCTTC
TRBD1	NA	TRBV12-3/TRBV12-4	TRBJ2-1	CASSTSGTGDNEQFF	TGTGCCAGCAGTACCTCCGGGACAGGGGATAATGAGCAGTTCTTC
TRBD1	NA	TRBV28	TRBJ1-1	CASTPTGQGGTEAFF	TGTGCCAGCACCCCGACGGGACAGGGAGGCACTGAAGCTTTCTTT
NA	NA	TRBV29-1	TRBJ2-2	CSVEGRAGTGELFF	TGCAGCGTTGAGGGCAGGGCGGGAACCGGGGAGCTGTTTTTT
NA	NA	TRBV5-1	TRBJ2-1	CASSIGIPGHEQFF	TGCGCCAGCTCCATCGGGATTCCGGGACATGAGCAGTTCTTC
TRBD2	NA	TRBV12-3/TRBV12-4	TRBJ2-2	CASRRGGSPTGELFF	TGTGCCAGCAGGAGGGGCGGGAGTCCCACCGGGGAGCTGTTTTTT
TRBD2	NA	TRBV7-2	TRBJ2-7	CASSPLGLAGVEQYF	TGTGCCAGCAGCCCCCTGGGACTAGCGGGAGTCGAGCAGTACTTC
TRBD1	NA	TRBV25-1	TRBJ1-3	CASSESGGGSGNTIYF	TGTGCCAGCAGTGAATCAGGGGGCGGCTCTGGAAACACCATATATTTT
NA	NA	TRBV6-2/TRBV6-3	TRBJ1-2	CASSYSLKKQATYGYTF	TGTGCCAGCAGTTACTCTTTGAAGAAACAGGCCACCTATGGCTACACCTTC
TRBD1	NA	TRBV7-9	TRBJ2-7	CASSPTAGTVDEQYF	TGTGCCAGCAGCCCTACGGCCGGGACAGTTGACGAGCAGTACTTC
NA	NA	TRBV9	TRBJ1-1	CASSPRQENTEAFF	TGTGCCAGCAGCCCTCGACAGGAGAACACTGAAGCTTTCTTT
TRBD2	NA	TRBV6-2/TRBV6-3	TRBJ2-5	CASSPQGGAEETQYF	TGTGCCAGCAGTCCCCAGGGAGGGGCCGAAGAGACCCAGTACTTC
NA	NA	TRBV10-2	TRBJ1-1	CASSGGANPEAFF	TGCGCCAGCAGTGGAGGAGCTAACCCTGAAGCTTTCTTT
NA	NA	TRBV2	TRBJ1-2	CASSEEATANSYGYTF	TGTGCCAGCAGTGAAGAGGCGACAGCTAATTCCTATGGCTACACCTTC
TRBD1	NA	TRBV3-1	TRBJ1-1	CASSRRQGKNTEAFF	TGTGCCAGCAGCCGACGACAGGGGAAGAACACTGAAGCTTTCTTT